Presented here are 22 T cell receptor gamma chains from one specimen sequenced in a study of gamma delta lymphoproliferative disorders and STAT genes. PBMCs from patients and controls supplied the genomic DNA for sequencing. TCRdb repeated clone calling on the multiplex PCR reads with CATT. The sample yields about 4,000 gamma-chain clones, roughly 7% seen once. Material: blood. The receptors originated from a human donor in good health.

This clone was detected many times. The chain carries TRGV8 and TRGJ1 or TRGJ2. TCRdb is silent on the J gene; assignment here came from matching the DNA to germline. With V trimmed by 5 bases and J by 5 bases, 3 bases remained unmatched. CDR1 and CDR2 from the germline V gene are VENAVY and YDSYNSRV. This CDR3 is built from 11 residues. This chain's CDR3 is CATWGNYKKLF. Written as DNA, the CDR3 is TGTGCCACCTGGGGGAATTATAAGAAACTCTTT.

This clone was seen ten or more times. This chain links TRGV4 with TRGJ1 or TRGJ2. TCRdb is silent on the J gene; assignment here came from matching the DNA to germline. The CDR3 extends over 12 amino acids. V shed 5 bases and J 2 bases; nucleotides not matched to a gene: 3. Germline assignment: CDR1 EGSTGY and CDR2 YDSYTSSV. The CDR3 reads CATWGYYYKKLF. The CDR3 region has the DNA TGTGCCACCTGGGGATATTATTATAAGAAACTCTTT.

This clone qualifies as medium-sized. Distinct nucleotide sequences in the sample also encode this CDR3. CDR3 in amino acids: CATWDGPDYKKLF. The CDR3 DNA reads TGTGCCACCTGGGATGGGCCGGATTATAAGAAACTCTTT. This chain connects TRGV4 to TRGJ1 or TRGJ2. TCRdb supplies no J gene; here it was assigned by aligning the nucleotide sequence to germline. The J segment lost 5 bases and the V segment lost 0 bases, leaving 4 bases of the junction unmatched. CDR1 and CDR2 (germline): EGSTGY, YDSYTSSV. CDR3 length: 13 amino acids.

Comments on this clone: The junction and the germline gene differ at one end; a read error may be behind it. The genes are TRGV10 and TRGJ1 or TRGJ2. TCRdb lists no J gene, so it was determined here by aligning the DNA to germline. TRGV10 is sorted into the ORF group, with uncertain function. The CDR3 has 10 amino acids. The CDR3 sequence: CAGCYYKKLF. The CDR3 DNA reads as TGCGCGGGATGCTATTATAAGAAACTCTTT.

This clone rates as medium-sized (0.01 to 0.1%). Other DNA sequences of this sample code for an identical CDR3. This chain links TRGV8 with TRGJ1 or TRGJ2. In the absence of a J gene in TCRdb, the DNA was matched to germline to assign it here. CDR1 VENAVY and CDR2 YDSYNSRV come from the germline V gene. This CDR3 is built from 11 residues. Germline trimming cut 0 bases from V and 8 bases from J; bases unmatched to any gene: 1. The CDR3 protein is CATWDRDKKLF. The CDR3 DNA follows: TGTGCCACCTGGGATAGGGATAAGAAACTCTTT.

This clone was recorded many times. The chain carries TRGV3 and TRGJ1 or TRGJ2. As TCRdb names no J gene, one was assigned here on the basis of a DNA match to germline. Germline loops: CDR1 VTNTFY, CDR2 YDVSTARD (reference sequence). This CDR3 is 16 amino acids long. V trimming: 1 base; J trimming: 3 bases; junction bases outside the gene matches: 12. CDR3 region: CATWDRQFRPYYKKLF. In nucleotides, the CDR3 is TGTGCCACCTGGGACAGACAATTTCGGCCTTATTATAAGAAACTCTTT.

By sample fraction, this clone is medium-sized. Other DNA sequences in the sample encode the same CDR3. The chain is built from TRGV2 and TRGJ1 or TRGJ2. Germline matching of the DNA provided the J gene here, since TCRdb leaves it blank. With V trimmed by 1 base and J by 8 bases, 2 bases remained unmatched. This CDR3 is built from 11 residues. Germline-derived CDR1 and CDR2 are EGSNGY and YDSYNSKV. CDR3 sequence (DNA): TGTGCCACCTGGGACGGCCATAAGAAACTCTTT. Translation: CATWDGHKKLF.

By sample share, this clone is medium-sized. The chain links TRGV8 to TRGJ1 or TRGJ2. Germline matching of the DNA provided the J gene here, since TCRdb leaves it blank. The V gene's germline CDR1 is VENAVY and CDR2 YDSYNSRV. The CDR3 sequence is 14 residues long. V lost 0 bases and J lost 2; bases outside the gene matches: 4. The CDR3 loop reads CATWDRPDYYKKLF. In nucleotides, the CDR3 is TGTGCCACCTGGGATAGGCCGGATTATTATAAGAAACTCTTT.

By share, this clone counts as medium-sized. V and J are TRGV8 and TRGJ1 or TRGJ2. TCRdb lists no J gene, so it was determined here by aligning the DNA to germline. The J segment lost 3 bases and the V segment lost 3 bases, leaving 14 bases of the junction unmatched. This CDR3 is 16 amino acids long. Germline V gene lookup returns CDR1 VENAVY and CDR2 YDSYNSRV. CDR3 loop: CATWDCILSVYYKKLF. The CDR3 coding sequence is TGTGCCACCTGGGATTGCATACTCTCGGTTTATTATAAGAAACTCTTT.

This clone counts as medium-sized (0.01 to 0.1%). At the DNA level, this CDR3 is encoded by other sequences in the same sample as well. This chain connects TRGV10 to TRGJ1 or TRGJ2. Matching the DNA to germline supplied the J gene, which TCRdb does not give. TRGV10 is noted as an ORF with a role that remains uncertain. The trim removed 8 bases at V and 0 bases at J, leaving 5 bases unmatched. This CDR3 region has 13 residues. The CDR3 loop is CAAWDSNYYKKLF. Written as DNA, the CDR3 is TGTGCTGCGTGGGACTCGAATTATTATAAGAAACTCTTT.

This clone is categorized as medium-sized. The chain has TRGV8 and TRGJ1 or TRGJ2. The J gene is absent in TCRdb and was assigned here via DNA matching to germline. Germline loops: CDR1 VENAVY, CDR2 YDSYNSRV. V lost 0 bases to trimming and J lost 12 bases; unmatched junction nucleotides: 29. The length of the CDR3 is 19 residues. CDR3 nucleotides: TGTGCCACCTGGGATAGGTCCCCACACCATTATTATTATAAGTGTAGGAAACTCTTT. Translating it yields CATWDRSPHHYYYKCRKLF.

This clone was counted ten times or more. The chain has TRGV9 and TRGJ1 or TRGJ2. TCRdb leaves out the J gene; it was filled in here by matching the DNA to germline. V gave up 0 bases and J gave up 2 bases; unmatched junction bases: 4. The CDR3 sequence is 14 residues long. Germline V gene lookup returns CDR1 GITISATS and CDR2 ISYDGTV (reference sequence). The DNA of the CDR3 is TGTGCCTTGTGGGAGGTGCAAGATTATTATAAGAAACTCTTT. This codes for CALWEVQDYYKKLF.

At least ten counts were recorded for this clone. CDR3 loop: CATHLLLYKKLF. In DNA, the CDR3 is TGTGCCACCCACCTATTATTGTATAAGAAACTCTTT. The chain recombines TRGV4 with TRGJ1 or TRGJ2. Because TCRdb records no J gene, it was assigned here through a match of the DNA to germline. CDR3 length equals 12 residues. V gave up 9 bases and J gave up 7 bases; unmatched junction bases: 12. Germline-derived CDR1 and CDR2 are EGSTGY and YDSYTSSV.

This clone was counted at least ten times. The CDR3 spells CATWPPGYKKLF. Written as DNA, the CDR3 is TGTGCCACCTGGCCTCCGGGGTATAAGAAACTCTTT. This rearrangement joins TRGV2 to TRGJ1 or TRGJ2. Germline matching of the DNA provided the J gene here, since TCRdb leaves it blank. V was clipped by 6 bases and J by 7 bases; unmatched bases: 9. The CDR3 is 12 residues long. In germline, CDR1 is EGSNGY, CDR2 YDSYNSKV.

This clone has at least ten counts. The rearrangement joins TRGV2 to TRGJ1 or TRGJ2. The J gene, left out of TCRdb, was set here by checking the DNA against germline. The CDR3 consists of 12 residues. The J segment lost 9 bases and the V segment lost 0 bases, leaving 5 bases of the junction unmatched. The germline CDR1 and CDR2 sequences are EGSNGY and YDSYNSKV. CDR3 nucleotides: TGTGCCACCTGGGACGGGCCAGGTAAGAAACTCTTT. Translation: CATWDGPGKKLF.

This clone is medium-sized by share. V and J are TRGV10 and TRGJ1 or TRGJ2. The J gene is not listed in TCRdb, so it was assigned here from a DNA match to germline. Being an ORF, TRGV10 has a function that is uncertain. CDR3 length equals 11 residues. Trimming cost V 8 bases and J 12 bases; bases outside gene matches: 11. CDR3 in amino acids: CAAWTNRGKLF. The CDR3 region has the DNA TGTGCTGCGTGGACAAACCGCGGGAAACTCTTT.

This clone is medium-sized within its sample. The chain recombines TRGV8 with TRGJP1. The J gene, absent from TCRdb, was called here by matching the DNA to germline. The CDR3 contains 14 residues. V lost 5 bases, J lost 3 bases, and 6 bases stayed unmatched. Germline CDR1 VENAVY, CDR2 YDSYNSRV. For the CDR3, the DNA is TGTGCCACCTGGGGGGGGCCCACTGGTTGGTTCAAGATATTT. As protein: CATWGGPTGWFKIF.

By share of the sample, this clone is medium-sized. The CDR3 sequence: CATWDKMARKKVWSGFKIF. CDR3 DNA: TGTGCCACCTGGGATAAAATGGCCCGAAAAAAAGTCTGGTCTGGCTTCAAGATATTT. The chain employs TRGV8 and TRGJP1. TCRdb leaves out the J gene; it was filled in here by matching the DNA to germline. The CDR3 extends over 19 amino acids. The ends lost 2 bases at V and 14 bases at J; junction bases unmatched: 29. Germline CDR1 VENAVY, CDR2 YDSYNSRV.

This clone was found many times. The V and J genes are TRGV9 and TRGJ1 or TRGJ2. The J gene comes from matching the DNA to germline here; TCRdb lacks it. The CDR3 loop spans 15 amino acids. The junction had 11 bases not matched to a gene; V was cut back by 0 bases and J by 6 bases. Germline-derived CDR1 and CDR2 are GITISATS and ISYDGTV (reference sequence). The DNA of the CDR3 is TGTGCCTTGTGGGAGGTGCGGGAATTGTGTTATAAGAAACTCTTT. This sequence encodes CALWEVRELCYKKLF.

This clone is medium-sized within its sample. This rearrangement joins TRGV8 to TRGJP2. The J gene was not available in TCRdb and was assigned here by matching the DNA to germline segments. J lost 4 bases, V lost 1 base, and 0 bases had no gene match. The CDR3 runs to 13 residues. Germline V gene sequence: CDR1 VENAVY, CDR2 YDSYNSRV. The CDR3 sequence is CATWDSSDWIKTF. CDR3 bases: TGTGCCACCTGGGATAGTAGTGATTGGATCAAGACGTTT.

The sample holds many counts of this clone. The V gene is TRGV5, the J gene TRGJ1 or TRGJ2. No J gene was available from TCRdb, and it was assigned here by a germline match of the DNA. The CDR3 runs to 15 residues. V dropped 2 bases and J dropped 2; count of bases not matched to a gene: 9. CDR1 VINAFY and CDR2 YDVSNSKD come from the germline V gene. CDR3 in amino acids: CATWDKGKYYYKKLF. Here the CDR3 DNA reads TGTGCCACCTGGGACAAGGGTAAGTATTATTATAAGAAACTCTTT.

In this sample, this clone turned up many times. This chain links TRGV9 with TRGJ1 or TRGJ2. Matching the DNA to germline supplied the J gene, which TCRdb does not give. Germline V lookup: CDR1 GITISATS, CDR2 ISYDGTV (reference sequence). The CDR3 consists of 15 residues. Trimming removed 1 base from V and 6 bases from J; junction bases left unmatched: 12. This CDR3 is CALWEVPRLSYKKLF. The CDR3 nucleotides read TGTGCCTTGTGGGAGGTCCCCAGGTTAAGTTATAAGAAACTCTTT.